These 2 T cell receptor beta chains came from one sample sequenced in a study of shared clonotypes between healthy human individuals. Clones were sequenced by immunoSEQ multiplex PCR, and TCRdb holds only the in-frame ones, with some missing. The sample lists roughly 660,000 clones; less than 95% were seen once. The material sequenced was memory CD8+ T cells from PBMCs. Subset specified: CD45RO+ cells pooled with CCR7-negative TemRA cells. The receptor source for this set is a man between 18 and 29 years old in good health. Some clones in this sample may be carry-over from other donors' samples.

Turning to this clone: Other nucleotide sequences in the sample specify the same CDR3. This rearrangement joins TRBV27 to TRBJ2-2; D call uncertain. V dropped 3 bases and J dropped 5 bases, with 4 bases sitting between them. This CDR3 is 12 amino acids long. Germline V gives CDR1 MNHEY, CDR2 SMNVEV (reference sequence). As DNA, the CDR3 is TGTGCCAGCAGTTTTGGGACCGGGGAGCTGTTTTTT. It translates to CASSFGTGELFF.

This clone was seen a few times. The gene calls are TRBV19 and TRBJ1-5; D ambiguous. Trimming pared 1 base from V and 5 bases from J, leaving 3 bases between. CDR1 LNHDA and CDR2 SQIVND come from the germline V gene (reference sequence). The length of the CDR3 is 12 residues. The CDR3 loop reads CASSIGYQPQHF. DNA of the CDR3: TGTGCCAGTAGTATAGGTTATCAGCCCCAGCATTTT.